What follows is one T cell receptor (beta chain) and its context. Data came from immunoSEQ multiplex PCR; TCRdb stores just in-frame clones and leaves some out. The repertoire consists of under 150,000 clones, with roughly 90% occurring once and the leading ten covering more than 9%. The source of the sample is a study of blood T cell repertoires in COVID-19. V lost 7 bases and J lost 6, with 13 bases in between. The germline gives CDR1 SQVTM, CDR2 ANQGSEA. The CDR3 runs to 12 residues. The receptor's source is a man aged 50-60 years with active or convalescent COVID-19. What was sequenced was peripheral blood. V and J are TRBV29-1 and TRBJ2-1; possible D gene TRBD2, 5 bases. The CDR3 sequence is CSERKSGNEQFF. CDR3 DNA sequence: TGCAGCGAAAGAAAAAGCGGCAATGAGCAGTTCTTC.